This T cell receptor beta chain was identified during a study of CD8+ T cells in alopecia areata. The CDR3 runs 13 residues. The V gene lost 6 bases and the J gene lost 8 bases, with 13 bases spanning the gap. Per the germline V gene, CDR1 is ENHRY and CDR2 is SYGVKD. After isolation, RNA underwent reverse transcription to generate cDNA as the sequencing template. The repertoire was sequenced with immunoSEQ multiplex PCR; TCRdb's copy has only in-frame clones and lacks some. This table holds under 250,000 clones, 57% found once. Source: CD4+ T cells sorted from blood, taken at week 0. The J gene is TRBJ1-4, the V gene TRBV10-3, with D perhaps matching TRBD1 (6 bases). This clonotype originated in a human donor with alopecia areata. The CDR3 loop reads CAIRGGPGEKLFF. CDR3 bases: TGTGCCATCAGGGGGGGCCCTGGGGAAAAACTGTTTTTT.